This T cell receptor (beta chain) was recorded in a study of T cell responses to AZD1222 COVID-19 vaccine. General study results and limits: Clonal diversity was possibly underestimated, and the donors were mostly white British, with more females.

Some clones are missing from TCRdb's copy, which holds only in-frame ones; the method was immunoSEQ multiplex PCR. The sample lists 95,000 to 150,000 clones, around 86% occurring once. Trimming took 6 bases from V and 1 from J, leaving 15 bases between them. Germline CDR1 reads MNHEY; CDR2 reads SVGAGI. The CDR3 runs to 15 residues. Comments on this clone: Its antigen remains unidentified.

This receptor was identified in an adult in good health. The J gene is TRBJ1-1, the V gene TRBV6-5; weak D call: TRBD1 (5 bases). This specimen consisted of peripheral blood, obtained on day 0 of AZD1222 vaccination. The CDR3 is CASRMAGRGNTEAFF. The DNA of the CDR3 is TGTGCCAGCAGGATGGCAGGGAGGGGGAACACTGAAGCTTTCTTT.